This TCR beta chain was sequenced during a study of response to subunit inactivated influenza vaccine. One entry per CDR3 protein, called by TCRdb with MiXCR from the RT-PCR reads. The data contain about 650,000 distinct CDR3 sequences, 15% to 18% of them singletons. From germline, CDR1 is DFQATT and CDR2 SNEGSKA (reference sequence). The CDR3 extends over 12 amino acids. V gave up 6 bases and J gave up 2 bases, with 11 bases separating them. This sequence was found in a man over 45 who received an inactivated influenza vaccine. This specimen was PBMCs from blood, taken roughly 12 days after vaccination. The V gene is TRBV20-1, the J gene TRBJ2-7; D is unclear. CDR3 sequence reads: CSARTVPYEQYF. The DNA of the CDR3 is TGCAGTGCACGGACCGTACCCTACGAGCAGTACTTC.